This T cell receptor (beta chain) originates from a study of cytomegalovirus exposure and HLA in healthy donors. Study-wide results and limits: Reports showed the classifier diagnosing cytomegalovirus status with high specificity and sensitivity.

As concerns this clone: What it recognizes is unknown.

Germline CDR1 is MNHNS and CDR2 is SASEGT. The CDR3 sequence is 16 residues long. The J segment lost 3 bases and the V segment lost 2 bases, leaving 6 bases of the junction unmatched. Researchers ran the PCR with 60 Vbeta and 13 Jbeta primers. Generated by immunoSEQ multiplex PCR, the TCRdb table keeps only in-frame clones and is missing some. The sample consists of 140,000 or so clones, about 72% of them appearing once. In nominal health when sampled, donors likely had unrecorded immune exposures nonetheless. The chain recombines TRBV6-1 with TRBJ2-1; 8 bases fit TRBD1. Sequencing was performed on PBMCs. This receptor was identified in a man between 40 and 49 years old in good health and CMV-seronegative. This CDR3 reads CASSELGQEHYNEQFF. CDR3 DNA: TGTGCCAGCAGTGAATTGGGACAGGAGCACTACAATGAGCAGTTCTTC.